This T cell receptor beta chain was documented in a study of T-cell memory formation after mild COVID-19. Using its own MiXCR run on the 5' RACE reads, TCRdb lists one record per CDR3 protein. The table has nearly 110,000 distinct CDR3 sequences, approximately 14% seen once. Germline lookup yields CDR1 SGHRS and CDR2 YFSETQ. The V end lost 0 bases, the J end lost 4 bases, and 5 bases lay between the germline ends. The CDR3 spans 13 residues. The clonotype comes from a man between 18 and 35 years old who had mild COVID-19 (a few samples of this study predate the infection). Cell type and time point are not known. Sequencing was performed on PBMCs or a T cell subset sorted from them (not recorded which). V and J are TRBV5-1 and TRBJ1-3; unclear D gene. This CDR3 is CASSLASGNTIYF. In nucleotides, the CDR3 is TGCGCCAGCAGCTTGGCCTCAGGAAACACCATATATTTT.